These 26 T cell receptor beta chains share one sample of origin, sequenced in a study of a mutant IDH1 vaccine in newly diagnosed glioma. These receptors lack a known antigen. Time point here: week 23, last vaccination. Vaccination comprised doses that each held 300 ug of mutant IDH1 20-mer peptide, plus topical imiquimod. Clones were sequenced by immunoSEQ multiplex PCR, and TCRdb holds only the in-frame ones, with some missing. The sample has about 55,000 clones, about 80% seen once. The input for sequencing was PBMCs, taken from a glioma patient whose treatment included an IDH1 peptide vaccine. All receptors come from a man aged 35 to 55 with glioma.

The rearrangement links TRBV19 to TRBJ2-7, with D tentatively TRBD1 or TRBD2 (5 bases each). The CDR3 is 12 residues long. Germline-derived CDR1 and CDR2 are LNHDA and SQIVND (reference sequence). V was clipped by 8 bases and J by 0 bases, with 8 bases between them. The CDR3 DNA is TGTGCCAGTGGGGACCGCTCCTACGAGCAGTACTTC. Amino acids: CASGDRSYEQYF.

The chain links TRBV15 to TRBJ1-2, with 8 bases lining up with TRBD1. J was trimmed by 7 bases and V by 1 base; bases with no gene match: 5. The CDR3 totals 14 residues. Looked up from germline, CDR1 is LNHNV and CDR2 is YYDKDF (reference sequence). CDR3 DNA: TGTGCCACCAGCAGAGGGCAGGGGGCCGGTGGCTACACCTTC. It codes for CATSRGQGAGGYTF.

The chain has TRBV27 and TRBJ2-2; either TRBD1 or TRBD2 may fit D (6 bases each). The CDR3 runs to 15 residues. The germline CDR1 and CDR2 sequences are MNHEY and SMNVEV (reference sequence). V was pared by 6 bases and J by 5 bases, with 16 bases between. The CDR3 loop is CASSPRGVVTGELFF. DNA of the CDR3: TGTGCCAGCAGCCCGAGGGGGGTGGTAACCGGGGAGCTGTTTTTT.

The gene calls are TRBV6-5 and TRBJ1-1, with a possible D match to TRBD1 (5 bases). Per germline, CDR1 MNHEY and CDR2 SVGAGI. V lost 6 bases, J lost 3 bases, and 8 bases lay in between. The CDR3 has 12 residues. CDR3 nucleotides: TGTGCCAGCAGCGAGGGGTACACTGAAGCTTTCTTT. Translation gives CASSEGYTEAFF.

The chain carries TRBV9 and TRBJ1-1; D not resolved. This CDR3 has 16 amino acids. Germline CDR1 and CDR2: SGDLS and YYNGEE. The V end was cut by 3 bases, the J end by 3 bases, with 18 bases between. CDR3 sequence: CASSAGGSTGYTEAFF. The CDR3 nucleotides read TGTGCCAGCAGCGCAGGAGGTTCGACGGGGTACACTGAAGCTTTCTTT.

The chain combines TRBV6-5 with TRBJ1-1; D might be TRBD1 (6 bases). From germline, CDR1 is MNHEY and CDR2 SVGAGI. There are 14 residues in the CDR3. V was pared by 8 bases and J by 1 base, with 14 bases between. CDR3 region: CASHSGGANTEAFF. The CDR3 DNA is TGTGCCAGCCACTCGGGGGGGGCGAACACTGAAGCTTTCTTT.

The V call is TRBV6-5, the J call TRBJ1-2; the match to TRBD1 covers 8 bases. The junction had 4 bases not matched to a gene; V was cut back by 7 bases and J by 0 bases. The germline V gene encodes CDR1 MNHEY and CDR2 SVGAGI. This CDR3 has 14 residues. The CDR3 DNA follows: TGTGCCAGCAACCGACAGGGGACTAACTATGGCTACACCTTC. Its translation: CASNRQGTNYGYTF.

This chain links TRBV7-9 with TRBJ2-3, with TRBD2 as a possible D gene (7 bases). Trimming took 6 bases from V and 6 from J, leaving 19 bases between them. Germline CDR1 SEHNR, CDR2 FQNEAQ (reference sequence). This CDR3 is 15 amino acids long. The DNA for the CDR3 is TGTGCCAGCAGTACTAAGCGGAGGGGGGGGGATACGCAGTATTTT. It is translated as CASSTKRRGGDTQYF.

The rearrangement uses TRBV14 and TRBJ1-2; D unresolved. Germline CDR1 SGHDN, CDR2 FVKESK. The V and J ends lost 3 bases and 2 bases respectively, with 7 bases between them. The CDR3 is 13 amino acids. The CDR3 region is CASSHTRNYGYTF. The CDR3 region has the DNA TGTGCCAGCAGCCACACGAGAAACTATGGCTACACCTTC.

The gene calls are TRBV5-1 and TRBJ2-5; D possibly matches TRBD1 or TRBD2 (5 bases each). The CDR3 runs 15 residues. The germline V gene has CDR1 SGHRS and CDR2 YFSETQ. Trimming left V 1 base short and J 2 bases short, with 12 bases between. The CDR3 sequence: CASSLMGTPQETQYF. The CDR3, as DNA: TGCGCCAGCAGCTTGATGGGGACCCCTCAAGAGACCCAGTACTTC.

The CDR3 loop reads CASSQGTGADTQYF. The CDR3 DNA is TGTGCCAGCAGCCAAGGGACAGGGGCAGATACGCAGTATTTT. The chain recombines TRBV4-2 with TRBJ2-3, with TRBD1 identical over 9 bases. The CDR3 covers 14 residues. Looked up from germline, CDR1 is LGHNA and CDR2 is YNFKEQ. Unmatched junction bases numbered 0, after V lost 1 base and J lost 4 bases.

This clone counts as large (0.1 to 1%). The chain is built from TRBV12-5 and TRBJ1-2, with D uncertain. Per the germline V gene, CDR1 is LGHNT and CDR2 is FRNRAP. The V end lost 6 bases, the J end lost 4 bases, and 6 bases lay between the germline ends. This CDR3 region has 11 residues. The CDR3 spells CASGLFYGYTF. DNA for the CDR3: TGTGCTAGTGGATTATTCTATGGCTACACCTTC.

The genes are TRBV27 and TRBJ2-7; 8 bases are shared with TRBD1. CDR3 size: 12 residues. Germline loops: CDR1 MNHEY, CDR2 SMNVEV (reference sequence). The V and J ends lost 5 bases and 3 bases, in that order; junction bases with no gene match: 0. Here the CDR3 reads CASSTGGYEQYF. In nucleotides, the CDR3 is TGTGCCAGCAGTACAGGGGGCTACGAGCAGTACTTC.

The chain has TRBV19 and TRBJ1-4; D might be TRBD1 (6 bases). Between the trimmed V and J ends, which lost 1 base and 8 bases, there was a span of 11 bases. The CDR3 length is 14 residues. The germline V gene has CDR1 LNHDA and CDR2 SQIVND (reference sequence). CDR3 sequence (DNA): TGTGCCAGTAGTATAGGGGGGCGCGAGGAAAAACTGTTTTTT. Its translation is CASSIGGREEKLFF. Using reference TRBV19 and TRBJ1-4 for the parts outside the CDR3, the full variable domain is DGGITQSPKYLFRKEGQNVTLSCEQNLNHDAMYWYRQDPGQGLRLIYYSQIVNDFQKGDIAEGYSVSREKKESFPLTVTSAQKNPTAFYLCASSIGGREEKLFFGSGTQLSVL.

Only a few counts were recorded for this clone. The chain combines TRBV5-1 with TRBJ2-7; D may be TRBD1 (6 bases). The V gene lost 1 base and the J gene lost 2 bases, with 7 bases spanning the gap. This CDR3 contains 13 residues. Germline V gene lookup returns CDR1 SGHRS and CDR2 YFSETQ. The CDR3 DNA follows: TGCGCCAGCAGCTTGCGACAGGCCTACGAGCAGTACTTC. The encoded protein is CASSLRQAYEQYF.

This chain uses TRBV19 with TRBJ2-5; D might be TRBD2 (5 bases). This CDR3 contains 13 residues. Germline V gives CDR1 LNHDA, CDR2 SQIVND (reference sequence). The V end was cut by 5 bases, the J end by 3 bases, with 10 bases between. CDR3 in DNA: TGTGCCAGTAGTGCGGACTTAGAAGAGACCCAGTACTTC. This gives the protein CASSADLEETQYF.

This sequence joins TRBV25-1 and TRBJ1-2; 7 bases fit TRBD1. Germline lookup yields CDR1 MGHDK and CDR2 SYGVNS. This CDR3 has 14 residues. J gave up 2 bases and V 3 bases, and 3 bases lay outside the gene matches. The CDR3 DNA reads as TGTGCCAGCAGTGACACGGACAGGAACTATGGCTACACCTTC. It is translated as CASSDTDRNYGYTF.

The chain joins TRBV13 to TRBJ1-2; D is ambiguous. Germline CDR1 and CDR2: PRHDT and FYEKMQ (reference sequence). V shed 0 bases and J shed 6 bases, with 11 bases lying between them. The CDR3 covers 14 residues. The CDR3 DNA reads as TGTGCCAGCAGCTTAGGCCGTGAAGTCCATGGCTACACCTTC. This codes for CASSLGREVHGYTF.

The chain joins TRBV6-4 to TRBJ1-1, with D maybe TRBD1 (5 bases). Germline CDR1 MRHNA, CDR2 SNTAGT. The ends were cut back, 6 bases at V and 1 base at J, with 12 bases in the middle. The CDR3 loop spans 14 amino acids. The CDR3 spells CASRDTNRNTEAFF. CDR3 DNA: TGTGCCAGCAGGGACACAAATAGGAACACTGAAGCTTTCTTT.

This rearrangement joins TRBV12-5 to TRBJ1-1; perhaps TRBD1 as D (5 bases). There are 17 residues in the CDR3. Trimming left V 1 base short and J 1 base short, with 16 bases between. The germline CDR1 and CDR2 sequences are LGHNT and FRNRAP. The CDR3 DNA reads TGTGCTAGTGGTTTGGCTTCTGGTTCCCAGGGGAACACTGAAGCTTTCTTT. Protein: CASGLASGSQGNTEAFF.

The rearrangement uses TRBV5-1 and TRBJ1-4, with a tentative D call TRBD1 (5 bases). The germline gives CDR1 SGHRS, CDR2 YFSETQ. The CDR3 extends over 17 amino acids. Trimming removed 3 bases from V and 8 bases from J, with 23 bases in between. CDR3 loop: CASSSRGPTALREKLFF. The CDR3 nucleotides read TGCGCCAGCAGCTCGCGGGGCCCGACGGCACTCAGGGAAAAACTGTTTTTT. Based on the CDR3 plus reference TRBV5-1 and TRBJ1-4, the full variable domain is KAGVTQTPRYLIKTRGQQVTLSCSPISGHRSVSWYQQTPGQGLQFLFEYFSETQRNKGNFPGRFSGRQFSNSRSEMNVSTLELGDSALYLCASSSRGPTALREKLFFGSGTQLSVL.

The V call is TRBV5-1, the J call TRBJ1-1, with TRBD1 matching over 7 bases. J lost 4 bases, V lost 4 bases, and 4 bases had no gene match. The germline gives CDR1 SGHRS, CDR2 YFSETQ. The CDR3 sequence is 13 residues long. CDR3 coding DNA: TGCGCCAGCAGCCTCACAGGGGCCACTGAAGCTTTCTTT. This codes for CASSLTGATEAFF.

DNA for the CDR3: TGCGCCAGCAGCTTGGAGTCCGGGGGAGGAGGCTACACCTTC. It is translated as CASSLESGGGGYTF. The chain has TRBV5-1 and TRBJ1-2; D might be TRBD1 (5 bases). The germline gives CDR1 SGHRS, CDR2 YFSETQ. The CDR3 loop spans 14 amino acids. V was clipped by 0 bases and J by 8 bases, with 14 bases between them.

The chain employs TRBV19 and TRBJ2-2, with D perhaps TRBD1 (6 bases). CDR1 and CDR2 (germline): LNHDA, SQIVND (reference sequence). This CDR3 region has 15 residues. Between the trimmed V and J ends, which lost 2 bases and 3 bases, there was a span of 10 bases. The CDR3 is CASSIYRADTGELFF. CDR3 bases: TGTGCCAGTAGTATATACAGGGCGGACACCGGGGAGCTGTTTTTT.

The rearrangement uses TRBV7-8 and TRBJ1-5; no definite D call. The CDR3 spans 12 residues. Trimming pared 5 bases from V and 1 base from J, leaving 3 bases between. From germline, CDR1 is SGHVS and CDR2 FQNEAQ. The CDR3 DNA reads TGTGCCAGCAGCCGCAGCAATCAGCCCCAGCATTTT. Protein sequence: CASSRSNQPQHF.

The CDR3 protein is CASSLGDRNYGYTF. The CDR3 nucleotides read TGCGCCAGCAGCTTGGGGGACAGGAACTATGGCTACACCTTC. The gene calls are TRBV5-1 and TRBJ1-2; TRBD1 aligns across 8 bases. The germline V gene encodes CDR1 SGHRS and CDR2 YFSETQ. This CDR3 contains 14 residues. V was clipped by 0 bases and J by 2 bases; unmatched bases: 0.